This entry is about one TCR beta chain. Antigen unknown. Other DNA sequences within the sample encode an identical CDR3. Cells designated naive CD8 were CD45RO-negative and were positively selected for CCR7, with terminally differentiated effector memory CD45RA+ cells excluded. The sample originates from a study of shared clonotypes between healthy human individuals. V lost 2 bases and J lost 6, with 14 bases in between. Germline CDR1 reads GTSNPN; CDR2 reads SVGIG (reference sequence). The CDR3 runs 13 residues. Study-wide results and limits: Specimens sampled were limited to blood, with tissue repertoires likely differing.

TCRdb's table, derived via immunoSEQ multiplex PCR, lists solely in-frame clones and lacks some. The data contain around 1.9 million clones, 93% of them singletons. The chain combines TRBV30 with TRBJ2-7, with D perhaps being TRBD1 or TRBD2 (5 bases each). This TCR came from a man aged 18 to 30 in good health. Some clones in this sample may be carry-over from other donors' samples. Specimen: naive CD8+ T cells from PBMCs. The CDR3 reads CAWSPLGRGEQYF. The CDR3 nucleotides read TGTGCCTGGAGTCCCCTGGGACGGGGCGAGCAGTACTTC.